This T cell receptor (beta chain) is from a study of OX40 agonist ivuxolimab in advanced cancers. General study findings and limits: Researchers did not determine the expanded peripheral T cells' antigen specificity.

Details on this clone: What it recognizes is unknown.

The data were produced by immunoSEQ multiplex PCR, yet TCRdb's version contains in-frame clones alone and is incomplete. The sample includes several thousand clones, 90% of them seen just once. V lost 4 bases, J lost 4 bases, and 20 bases lay in between. The germline V gene encodes CDR1 SGDLS and CDR2 YYNGEE. This CDR3 comprises 16 residues. This chain connects TRBV9 to TRBJ1-1; D perhaps matches TRBD1 (6 bases). The sample was CD4+ or CD8+ T cells sorted from blood, taken in a trial of the OX40 agonist ivuxolimab. This sequence was found in an adult with an advanced solid tumor such as melanoma, head and neck, liver or kidney cancer. The CDR3 sequence: CASSPQGNRVGTEAFF. The CDR3 nucleotides are TGTGCCAGCAGCCCCCAGGGTAACAGGGTAGGCACTGAAGCTTTCTTT.